The T cell receptor beta chain under discussion was sequenced for a study of T cell responses to AZD1222 COVID-19 vaccine. Broader study findings: After the peak T cell response, and only then, were repertoires sampled.

Data came from immunoSEQ multiplex PCR; TCRdb stores just in-frame clones and leaves some out. The data contain roughly 180,000 clones, over 85% of them singletons. The V end was cut by 1 base, the J end by 2 bases, with 10 bases between. This CDR3 is 15 amino acids long. Germline-derived CDR1 and CDR2 are SGHTS and YDEGEE. Note on this clone: Its antigen is still unknown.

Sequencing used peripheral blood, obtained 28 days after the second dose of the MenACWY control vaccine. The receptor's source is an adult who received the MenACWY meningococcal vaccine as a control. The chain links TRBV5-8 to TRBJ1-5; D is uncertain. The CDR3 reads CASSLSPGGNQPQHF. DNA for the CDR3: TGTGCCAGCAGCTTGTCTCCCGGGGGCAATCAGCCCCAGCATTTT. Looking up the rest from reference TRBV5-8 and TRBJ1-5 gives the full variable domain: EAGVTQSPTHLIKTRGQQATLRCSPISGHTSVYWYQQALGLGLQFLLWYDEGEERNRGNFPPRFSGRQFPNYSSELNVNALELEDSALYLCASSLSPGGNQPQHFGDGTRLSIL.